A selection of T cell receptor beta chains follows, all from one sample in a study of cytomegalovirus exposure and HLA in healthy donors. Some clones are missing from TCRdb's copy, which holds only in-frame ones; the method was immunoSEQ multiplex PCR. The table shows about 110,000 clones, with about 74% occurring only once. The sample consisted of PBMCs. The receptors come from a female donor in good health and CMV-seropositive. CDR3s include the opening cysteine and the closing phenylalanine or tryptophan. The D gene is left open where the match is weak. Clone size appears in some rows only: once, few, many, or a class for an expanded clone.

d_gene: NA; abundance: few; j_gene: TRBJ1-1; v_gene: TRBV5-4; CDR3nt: TGTGCCAGCAGCTATGTGGAGGTGAACACTGAAGCTTTCTTT; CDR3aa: CASSYVEVNTEAFF
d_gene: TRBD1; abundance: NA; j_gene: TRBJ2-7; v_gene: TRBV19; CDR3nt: TGTGCCAGTAGTAACAGGGGGCAGCACGAGCAGTACTTC; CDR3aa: CASSNRGQHEQYF
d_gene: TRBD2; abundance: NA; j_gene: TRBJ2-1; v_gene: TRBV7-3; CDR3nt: TGTGCCAGCAGTCCGAGCGGGGGGGATGAGCAGTTCTTC; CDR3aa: CASSPSGGDEQFF
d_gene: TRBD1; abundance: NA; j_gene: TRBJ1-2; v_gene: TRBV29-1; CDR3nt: TGCAGTGCTAATCGACAGGGTCCGGTAGGCTACACCTTC; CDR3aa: CSANRQGPVGYTF
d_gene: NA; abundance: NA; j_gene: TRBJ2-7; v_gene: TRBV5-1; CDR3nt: TGCGCCAGCAGCTTGCGGCAGGCCTACGAGCAGTACTTC; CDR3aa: CASSLRQAYEQYF
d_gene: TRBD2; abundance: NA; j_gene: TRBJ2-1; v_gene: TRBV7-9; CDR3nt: TGTGCCAGCAGCGCCACTAGCGGGGGGCCACGGCAGTTCTTC; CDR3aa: CASSATSGGPRQFF
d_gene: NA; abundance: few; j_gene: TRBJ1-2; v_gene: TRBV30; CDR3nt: TGTGCCTGGGGGAGAGGGTACTATGGCTACACCTTC; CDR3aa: CAWGRGYYGYTF
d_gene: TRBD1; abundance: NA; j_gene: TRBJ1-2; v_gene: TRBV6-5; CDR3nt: TGTGCCAGCAGTTACCGCAGGGGGGCCAACTATGGCTACACCTTC; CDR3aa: CASSYRRGANYGYTF
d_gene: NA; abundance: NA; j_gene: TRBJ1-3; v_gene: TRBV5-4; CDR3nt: TGTGCCAGCAGCTTGGCCGGGGCTGGAAACACCATATATTTT; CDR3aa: CASSLAGAGNTIYF
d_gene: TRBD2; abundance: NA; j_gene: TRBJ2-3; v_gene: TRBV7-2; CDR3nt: TGTGCCAGCAGCGTACCGACTAGCGGGGAAAGCACAGATACGCAGTATTTT; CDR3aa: CASSVPTSGESTDTQYF
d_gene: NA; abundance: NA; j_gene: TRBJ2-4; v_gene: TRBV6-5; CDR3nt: TGTGCCAGCAGTTACTCGGTTAGAGCCCAAACCATTCAGTACTTC; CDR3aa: CASSYSVRAQTIQYF